These T cell receptor beta chains were read from a single sample in a study of T cells in Graves' hyperthyroidism and ophthalmopathy. TCRdb reprocessed the multiplex PCR reads via MiXCR and lists one record per CDR3 protein. Seen here are approximately 330,000 distinct CDR3 sequences, over 15% observed once, and the top ten hold 45% to 50%. The specimen was blood. Source of these receptors: a woman aged 45-65 years with Graves' hyperthyroidism. Both conserved end residues are part of each CDR3. D genes are given only for firm matches. For some rows the clone size is stated as once, few or many, or as a class when expanded; others skip it.

j_call clone_size d_call v_call cdr3_nt cdr3_aa
TRBJ2-1 few TRBD2 TRBV4-1 TGCGCCAGCAGCCAAGATCTCGTGAGCGGGAGCTACAATGAGCAGTTCTTC CASSQDLVSGSYNEQFF
TRBJ2-7 . TRBD2 TRBV7-9 TGTGCCAGCAAAGTCGGTGCGGGAGGCACCTACGAGCAGTACTTC CASKVGAGGTYEQYF
TRBJ1-5 many . TRBV12-3/TRBV12-4 TGTGCCAGCAGTTTACGGGGGCTGGGCAATCAGCCCCAGCATTTT CASSLRGLGNQPQHF
TRBJ1-5 . TRBD1 TRBV20-1 TGCAGTGCTAGGAGGGGGCTTGGGGATCAGCCCCAGCATTTT CSARRGLGDQPQHF
TRBJ1-5 many . TRBV7-7 TGTGCTAGCAGCCCGGGGGAGGGTAACAATCAGCCCCAGCATTTT CASSPGEGNNQPQHF
TRBJ2-1 . . TRBV9 TGTGCCAGCAGTCGAGGGGCAACCGACAATGAGCAGTTCTTC CASSRGATDNEQFF
TRBJ2-1 few TRBD2 TRBV7-3 TGTGCCAGCAGCTTAAAAGCGGGAATAACAAATGAGCAGTTCTTC CASSLKAGITNEQFF
TRBJ2-1 . . TRBV30 TGTGCCTGGAGTGTACGTTACAATGAGCAGTTCTTC CAWSVRYNEQFF
TRBJ1-4 . . TRBV12-3/TRBV12-4 TGTGCCAGCAGTACGTCTGTCCTAGGTGAAACTAATGAAAAACTGTTTTTT CASSTSVLGETNEKLFF
TRBJ2-7 few TRBD1 TRBV19 TGTGCCAGTAGTATCGGAGACAGGGGTTTATACGAGCAGTACTTC CASSIGDRGLYEQYF
TRBJ2-3 few TRBD2 TRBV29-1 TGCAGCGCCAGGACTAGCGGGGGAGATACGCAGTATTTT CSARTSGGDTQYF
TRBJ1-2 few . TRBV19 TGTGCCAGTGCTGTGAGCAGGGGAAACTATGGCTACACCTTC CASAVSRGNYGYTF
TRBJ2-1 . TRBD2 TRBV19 TGTGCCAGTACTAGCGGGAGCCACAATGAGCAGTTCTTC CASTSGSHNEQFF
TRBJ2-1 few . TRBV12-3/TRBV12-4 TGTGCCAGCAGTTTCTACCAGGGCAAGAGCTCCTACAATGAGCAGTTCTTC CASSFYQGKSSYNEQFF
TRBJ2-5 . TRBD2 TRBV5-1 TGCGCCAGCAGTTCAACGACTAGCGGGGGGGAGACCCAGTACTTC CASSSTTSGGETQYF
TRBJ2-5 many TRBD1 TRBV2 TGTGCCAGCAGTGATGGGGGACAGGGGCAAGAGACCCAGTACTTC CASSDGGQGQETQYF
TRBJ1-2 few . TRBV2 TGTGCCAGCAGTGATTGGGGCAAGCACCCCAACTATGGCTACACCTTC CASSDWGKHPNYGYTF
TRBJ2-5 many . TRBV7-9 TGTGCCAGCAGCTTCGAGGGAGTATACTTCCAAGAGACCCAGTACTTC CASSFEGVYFQETQYF
TRBJ2-2 . . TRBV12-3/TRBV12-4 TGTGCCAGCAGTTCCAGGGCGACCGCGAACACCGGGGAGCTGTTTTTT CASSSRATANTGELFF
TRBJ2-3 many . TRBV29-1 TGCAGCGTTGAACAAAGCACAGATACGCAGTATTTT CSVEQSTDTQYF
TRBJ1-1 . . TRBV28 TGTGCCAGCAGCCGACGTATTGAAGCAGTCTACATGAACACTGAAGCTTTCTTT CASSRRIEAVYMNTEAFF
TRBJ2-7 once TRBD1 TRBV29-1 TGCAGCGTAGAAACCGGGACAGCTTACAATGAGCAGTACTTC CSVETGTAYNEQYF
TRBJ2-3 many TRBD2 TRBV24-1 TGTGCCACCAGTGACCCCGGGACTAGCGGGGCGGGGGCCAGCACAGATACGCAGTATTTT CATSDPGTSGAGASTDTQYF
TRBJ1-1 many . TRBV6-1 TGTGCCAGCACCCCAGGGGTCCACACTGAAGCTTTCTTT CASTPGVHTEAFF
TRBJ1-1 few TRBD1 TRBV29-1 TGCAGCGTTGGCGCCTCGGGACAGGGGGTAAGGACTGAAGCTTTCTTT CSVGASGQGVRTEAFF
TRBJ1-3 few . TRBV2 TGTGCCAGCAGCCCCCCGGGGCGGTCTGGAAACACCATATATTTT CASSPPGRSGNTIYF
TRBJ2-7 . . TRBV11-2 TGTGCCAGCAGCCCCCGGCCGGTGTTCGAGCAGTACTTC CASSPRPVFEQYF
TRBJ2-5 many . TRBV28 TGTGCCAGCAGTTTATGGAGGAGGGGGGAAATGGCCCAGTACTTC CASSLWRRGEMAQYF
TRBJ1-1 many . TRBV28 TGTGCCAGCAGTTTCCCGTCAGAGACTGAAGCTTTCTTT CASSFPSETEAFF
TRBJ2-3 many . TRBV7-8 TGTGCCAGCAGCTTAGATGTCCAATTATACACAGATACGCAGTATTTT CASSLDVQLYTDTQYF
TRBJ1-3 . . TRBV6-1 TGTGCCAGCAGCTCCCCTGGGACGGACCTAGGAAACACCATATATTTT CASSSPGTDLGNTIYF
TRBJ1-4 . TRBD1 TRBV20-1 TGCAGTGCTGGGAACCCGACAGGGGCAACTAATGAAAAACTGTTTTTT CSAGNPTGATNEKLFF